The 16 T cell receptor beta chains presented below share a single source sample, sequenced in a study of PD-1 blockade in classical Hodgkin lymphoma. Relapse was seen in all patients after autologous stem cell transplantation, and brentuximab vedotin exposure was variable. Profiled with immunoSEQ multiplex PCR; TCRdb holds only in-frame clones, not every one. The repertoire holds about 26,000 clones, with 67% as singletons. Source: peripheral blood mononuclear cells (PBMCs), taken before the second cycle of nivolumab. The receptors stem from a human donor with classical Hodgkin lymphoma.

The chain is built from TRBV2 and TRBJ2-5; D remains unclear. V lost 1 base, J lost 2 bases, and 11 bases lay in between. The germline V gene has CDR1 SNHLY and CDR2 FYNNEI. This CDR3 is built from 15 residues. The CDR3 nucleotides read TGTGCCAGCAGTGAAGGAGGTCAGACTCAAGAGACCCAGTACTTC. This translates into CASSEGGQTQETQYF.

This chain joins TRBV7-9 and TRBJ1-4, with 9 bases identical to TRBD1. Unmatched junction bases numbered 1, after V lost 2 bases and J lost 3 bases. The CDR3 has 15 residues. Germline-derived CDR1 and CDR2 are SEHNR and FQNEAQ (reference sequence). CDR3 sequence (DNA): TGTGCCAGCAGCTTAACAGGGGGCCCTAATGAAAAACTGTTTTTT. As protein: CASSLTGGPNEKLFF. The whole variable domain, filled in from reference TRBV7-9 and TRBJ1-4, reads DTGVSQNPRHKITKRGQNVTFRCDPISEHNRLYWYRQTLGQGPEFLTYFQNEAQLEKSRLLSDRFSAERPKGSFSTLEIQRTEQGDSAMYLCASSLTGGPNEKLFFGSGTQLSVL.

The count of this clone is one. CDR3 coding DNA: TGTGCCAGCAGTTCAAGGGCGGACCCCACCGGGGAGCTGTTTTTT. This gives the protein CASSSRADPTGELFF. The V and J genes are TRBV28 and TRBJ2-2; no clear D gene. Germline V gene sequence: CDR1 MDHEN, CDR2 SYDVKM. V lost 4 bases, J lost 4 bases, and 13 bases lay in between. The CDR3 length is 15 residues.

The V and J genes are TRBV4-3 and TRBJ2-6; 7 bases match TRBD2. This CDR3 is built from 13 residues. V shed 9 bases, J shed 5 bases, and the junction held 4 bases outside the gene matches. The germline gives CDR1 LGHNA, CDR2 YSLEER. The DNA for the CDR3 is TGCGCCAGGGGGGGGGTGAGGGCCAACGTCCTGACTTTC. Translated, it gives CARGGVRANVLTF.

In its sample, this clone was seen a few times. CDR3 nucleotides: TGTGCCTGGAGTGACCGAGTAGGCGCTGAAGCTTTCTTT. As protein: CAWSDRVGAEAFF. The chain carries TRBV30 and TRBJ1-1; D remains ambiguous. CDR3 length: 13 amino acids. The V end lost 1 base, the J end lost 6 bases, and 12 bases lay between the germline ends. The germline gives CDR1 GTSNPN, CDR2 SVGIG (reference sequence). The full variable domain, its missing parts supplied by reference TRBV30 and TRBJ1-1, is SQTIHQWPATLVQPVGSPLSLECTVEGTSNPNLYWYRQAAGRGLQLLFYSVGIGQISSEVPQNLSASRPQDRQFILSSKKLLLSDSGFYLCAWSDRVGAEAFFGQGTRLTVV.

The chain couples TRBV5-1 to TRBJ2-1, with 14 bases that match TRBD2. Trimming took 5 bases from V and 0 from J; bases not matched to a gene: 4. CDR3 size: 17 residues. Germline values: CDR1 SGHRS, CDR2 YFSETQ. CDR3 in amino acids: CASRGTSGSPSYNEQFF. CDR3 DNA: TGCGCCAGCAGGGGGACTAGCGGGAGCCCCTCCTACAATGAGCAGTTCTTC.

The chain uses TRBV4-2 and TRBJ2-2, with TRBD2 matching over 10 bases. Per germline, CDR1 LGHNA and CDR2 YNFKEQ. The CDR3 consists of 18 residues. V lost 0 bases and J lost 4; bases outside the gene matches: 8. The CDR3 loop reads CASSQDGVAGGPTGELFF. For the CDR3, the DNA is TGTGCCAGCAGCCAAGATGGAGTAGCGGGAGGTCCCACCGGGGAGCTGTTTTTT.

This chain connects TRBV28 to TRBJ1-2; a weak D match, TRBD1 (5 bases). V shed 3 bases and J shed 5 bases, with 10 bases lying between them. This CDR3 comprises 13 residues. The germline V gene encodes CDR1 MDHEN and CDR2 SYDVKM. The CDR3 is CASSFGARYGYTF. The CDR3 bases are TGTGCCAGCAGTTTTGGGGCAAGGTATGGCTACACCTTC.

The chain carries TRBV28 and TRBJ2-7, with 9 bases fitting TRBD2. With 8 bases clipped from V and 3 bases from J, the junction kept 11 bases outside the gene matches. Germline CDR1 is MDHEN and CDR2 is SYDVKM. This CDR3 region has 15 residues. CDR3 DNA: TGTGCCAGCTTTCAAAGCGGGAGGAAAGGCTACGAGCAGTACTTC. Translation: CASFQSGRKGYEQYF.

The chain carries TRBV28 and TRBJ1-5; 9 bases are shared with TRBD1. CDR1 and CDR2 (germline): MDHEN, SYDVKM. This CDR3 comprises 15 residues. J was trimmed by 2 bases and V by 5 bases; bases with no gene match: 4. CDR3 protein: CASSPQGAGNQPQHF. CDR3 DNA sequence: TGTGCCAGCAGTCCACAGGGGGCGGGCAATCAGCCCCAGCATTTT.

This chain connects TRBV5-1 to TRBJ1-2; 9 bases are a match to TRBD1. Trimming at V came to 4 bases and at J to 7 bases, leaving 2 bases not matched to a gene. The CDR3 runs to 12 residues. Germline CDR1 is SGHRS and CDR2 is YFSETQ. CDR3 nucleotide sequence: TGCGCCAGCAGCGGGGACAGGGCTGGCTACACCTTC. Residues: CASSGDRAGYTF.

In this sample, this clone turned up a few times. The V call is TRBV7-9, the J call TRBJ2-3; 7 bases align to TRBD1. This CDR3 is built from 16 residues. V lost 1 base to trimming and J lost 2 bases; unmatched junction nucleotides: 6. In germline, CDR1 is SEHNR, CDR2 FQNEAQ (reference sequence). DNA for the CDR3: TGTGCCAGCAGCTTAGAGATAGGGGGCGTCACAGATACGCAGTATTTT. This codes for CASSLEIGGVTDTQYF.

This rearrangement joins TRBV28 to TRBJ1-5, with TRBD1 matching over 9 bases. Germline trimming cut 8 bases from V and 5 bases from J; bases unmatched to any gene: 10. This CDR3 has 15 amino acids. Germline V gives CDR1 MDHEN, CDR2 SYDVKM. CDR3 region: CASQGGQGYYQPQHF. The CDR3 nucleotides read TGTGCCAGCCAAGGGGGACAGGGTTACTATCAGCCCCAGCATTTT.

The chain employs TRBV11-2 and TRBJ2-3, with 8 bases aligning to TRBD2. Germline loops: CDR1 SGHAT, CDR2 FQNNGV. Unmatched junction bases numbered 6, after V lost 0 bases and J lost 4 bases. CDR3 length equals 16 residues. The DNA for the CDR3 is TGTGCCAGCAGCTTAGATACGCGGGAGGTCCCAGATACGCAGTATTTT. Translation: CASSLDTREVPDTQYF.

The rearrangement uses TRBV19 and TRBJ2-1; the D gene is possibly TRBD2 (5 bases). This CDR3 is 13 amino acids long. With 3 bases removed from V and 3 bases from J, the gap between germline ends came to 6 bases. The germline CDR1 and CDR2 sequences are LNHDA and SQIVND (reference sequence). The CDR3 is CASSIGGYNEQFF. The DNA for the CDR3 is TGTGCCAGTAGTATTGGAGGCTACAATGAGCAGTTCTTC.

Relative to its sample, this clone is medium-sized. The CDR3 loop reads CASSPIAELDSDTQYF. The CDR3 DNA is TGTGCCAGTAGTCCGATAGCGGAGCTAGATTCGGATACGCAGTATTTT. The V and J genes are TRBV19 and TRBJ2-3, with D perhaps matching TRBD2 (6 bases). The CDR3 has 16 residues. Trimming pared 5 bases from V and 6 bases from J, leaving 21 bases between. CDR1 LNHDA and CDR2 SQIVND come from the germline V gene (reference sequence). The variable domain in full, with the rest retrieved from reference TRBV19 and TRBJ2-3, is DGGITQSPKYLFRKEGQNVTLSCEQNLNHDAMYWYRQDPGQGLRLIYYSQIVNDFQKGDIAEGYSVSREKKESFPLTVTSAQKNPTAFYLCASSPIAELDSDTQYFGPGTRLTVL.